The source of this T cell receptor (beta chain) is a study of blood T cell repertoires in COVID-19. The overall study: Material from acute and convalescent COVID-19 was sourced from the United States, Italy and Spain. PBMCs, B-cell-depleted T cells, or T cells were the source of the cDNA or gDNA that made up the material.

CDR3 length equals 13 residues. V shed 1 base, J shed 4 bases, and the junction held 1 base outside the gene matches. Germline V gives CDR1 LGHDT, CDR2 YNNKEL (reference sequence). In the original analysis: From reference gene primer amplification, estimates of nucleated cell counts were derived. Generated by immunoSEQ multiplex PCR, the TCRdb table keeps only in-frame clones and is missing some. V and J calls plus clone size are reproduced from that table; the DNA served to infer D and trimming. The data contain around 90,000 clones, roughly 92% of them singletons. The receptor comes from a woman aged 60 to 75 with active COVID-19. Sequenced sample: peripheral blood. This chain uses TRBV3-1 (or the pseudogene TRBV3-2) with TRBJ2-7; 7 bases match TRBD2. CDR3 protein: CASSQAGGYEQYF. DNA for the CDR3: TGTGCCAGCAGCCAAGCGGGAGGTTACGAGCAGTACTTC.